This is a list of T cell receptor beta chains from one sample in a study of STAT3 mutations in large granular lymphocyte leukemia. Assay: immunoSEQ multiplex PCR; the TCRdb copy retains only in-frame clones and omits some. The data show 30,000 to 45,000 clones, about 88% seen once. The sample consisted of PBMCs. The source is a human donor with T large granular lymphocyte leukemia. Some clones in this sample may be carry-over from other donors' samples. CDR3s include the opening cysteine and the closing phenylalanine or tryptophan. Fields, in order: D gene, V gene, clone size, J gene, CDR3 DNA, CDR3 protein. D genes are given only for firm matches. Size values are once, few and many counts, or a class for expanded clones, and some rows have none.

d_call: NA; v_call: TRBV28; clone_size: few; j_call: TRBJ1-5; cdr3_nt: TGTGCCAGCACCCCTCATAGCAATCAGCCCCAGCATTTT; cdr3_aa: CASTPHSNQPQHF
d_call: TRBD1; v_call: TRBV19; clone_size: NA; j_call: TRBJ1-1; cdr3_nt: TGTGCCAGTAGTATGAATTTGGGACAGGCCACTGAAGCTTTCTTT; cdr3_aa: CASSMNLGQATEAFF
d_call: NA; v_call: TRBV11-2; clone_size: few; j_call: TRBJ2-4; cdr3_nt: TGTGCCAGCAGATTACTGGGAGGCAAAAACATTCAGTACTTC; cdr3_aa: CASRLLGGKNIQYF
d_call: TRBD2; v_call: TRBV7-9; clone_size: NA; j_call: TRBJ2-1; cdr3_nt: TGTGCCAGCAGCTTACTTCTGGCGGGGGTATTTGAGCAGTTCTTC; cdr3_aa: CASSLLLAGVFEQFF
d_call: NA; v_call: TRBV28; clone_size: NA; j_call: TRBJ2-3; cdr3_nt: TGTGCCAGCAGTTTACCTAGCGCCACAGATACGCAGTATTTT; cdr3_aa: CASSLPSATDTQYF
d_call: TRBD2; v_call: TRBV29-1; clone_size: once; j_call: TRBJ2-3; cdr3_nt: TGCAGCGTTCGGGGACTAGCGGGGACAGATACGCAGTATTTT; cdr3_aa: CSVRGLAGTDTQYF
d_call: NA; v_call: TRBV11-2; clone_size: NA; j_call: TRBJ1-1; cdr3_nt: TGTGCCAGCAGCTTAGCGGGGGCGAACACTGAAGCTTTCTTT; cdr3_aa: CASSLAGANTEAFF
d_call: TRBD2; v_call: TRBV29-1; clone_size: NA; j_call: TRBJ2-7; cdr3_nt: TGCAGCGTTGAACTATCAAGCGGGGACTACGAGCAGTACTTC; cdr3_aa: CSVELSSGDYEQYF
d_call: NA; v_call: TRBV18; clone_size: NA; j_call: TRBJ2-1; cdr3_nt: TGTGCCAGCTCACCATCAGGGGGGTCCTACAATGAGCAGTTCTTC; cdr3_aa: CASSPSGGSYNEQFF
d_call: NA; v_call: TRBV6-6; clone_size: NA; j_call: TRBJ1-3; cdr3_nt: TGTGCCAGCAGTTATGGAGGAAACACCATATATTTT; cdr3_aa: CASSYGGNTIYF
d_call: TRBD1; v_call: TRBV11-2; clone_size: NA; j_call: TRBJ2-1; cdr3_nt: TGTGCCAGCAGCCCACAAGCCGGGACAGGGCTTTACAATGAGCAGTTCTTC; cdr3_aa: CASSPQAGTGLYNEQFF
d_call: NA; v_call: TRBV6-1; clone_size: NA; j_call: TRBJ2-2; cdr3_nt: TGTGCCAGCAGTGAAAATCTTCTGGTCGTCCTGTTTTTT; cdr3_aa: CASSENLLVVLFF